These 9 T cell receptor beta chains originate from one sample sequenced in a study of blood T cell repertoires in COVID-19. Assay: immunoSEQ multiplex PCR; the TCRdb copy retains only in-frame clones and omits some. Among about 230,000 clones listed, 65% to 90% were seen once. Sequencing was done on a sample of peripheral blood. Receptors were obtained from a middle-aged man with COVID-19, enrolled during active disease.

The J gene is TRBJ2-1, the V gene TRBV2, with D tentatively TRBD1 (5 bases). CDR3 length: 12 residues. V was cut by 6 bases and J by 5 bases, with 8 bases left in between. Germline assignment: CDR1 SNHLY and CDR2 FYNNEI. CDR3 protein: CASRTDDNEQFF. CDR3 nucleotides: TGTGCCAGCAGGACAGACGACAATGAGCAGTTCTTC.

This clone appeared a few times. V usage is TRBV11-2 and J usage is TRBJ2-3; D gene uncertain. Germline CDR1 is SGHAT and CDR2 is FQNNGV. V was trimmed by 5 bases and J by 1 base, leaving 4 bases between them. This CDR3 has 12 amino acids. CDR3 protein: CASSRGTDTQYF. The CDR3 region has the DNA TGTGCCAGCAGCCGGGGCACAGATACGCAGTATTTT.

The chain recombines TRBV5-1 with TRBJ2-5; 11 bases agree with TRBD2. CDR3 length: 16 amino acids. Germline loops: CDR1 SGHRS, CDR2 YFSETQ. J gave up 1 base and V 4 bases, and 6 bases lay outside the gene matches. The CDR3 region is CASSRRLAGGQETQYF. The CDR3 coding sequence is TGCGCCAGCAGCCGCCGGCTAGCGGGGGGCCAAGAGACCCAGTACTTC. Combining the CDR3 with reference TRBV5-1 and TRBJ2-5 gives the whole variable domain KAGVTQTPRYLIKTRGQQVTLSCSPISGHRSVSWYQQTPGQGLQFLFEYFSETQRNKGNFPGRFSGRQFSNSRSEMNVSTLELGDSALYLCASSRRLAGGQETQYFGPGTRLLVL.

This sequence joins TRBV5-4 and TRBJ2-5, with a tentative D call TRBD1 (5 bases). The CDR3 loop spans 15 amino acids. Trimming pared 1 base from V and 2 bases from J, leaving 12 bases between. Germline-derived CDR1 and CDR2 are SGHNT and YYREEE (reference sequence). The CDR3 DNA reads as TGTGCCAGCAGCTTGACGGACACCAATCAAGAGACCCAGTACTTC. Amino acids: CASSLTDTNQETQYF.

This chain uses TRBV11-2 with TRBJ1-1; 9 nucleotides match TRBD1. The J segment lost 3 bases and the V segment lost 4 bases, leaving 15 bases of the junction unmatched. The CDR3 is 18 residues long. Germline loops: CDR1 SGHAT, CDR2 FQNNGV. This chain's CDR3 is CASSWWDRALNGHTEAFF. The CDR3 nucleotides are TGTGCCAGCAGCTGGTGGGACAGGGCCCTAAACGGACACACTGAAGCTTTCTTT. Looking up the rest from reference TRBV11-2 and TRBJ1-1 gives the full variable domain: EAGVAQSPRYKIIEKRQSVAFWCNPISGHATLYWYQQILGQGPKLLIQFQNNGVVDDSQLPKDRFSAERLKGVDSTLKIQPAKLEDSAVYLCASSWWDRALNGHTEAFFGQGTRLTVV.

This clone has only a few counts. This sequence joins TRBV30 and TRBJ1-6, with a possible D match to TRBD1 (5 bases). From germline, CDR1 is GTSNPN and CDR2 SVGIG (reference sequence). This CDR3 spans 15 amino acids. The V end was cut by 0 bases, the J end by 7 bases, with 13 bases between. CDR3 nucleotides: TGTGCCTGGAGTGTACTGGGAGGGGCAAATTCACCCCTCCACTTT. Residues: CAWSVLGGANSPLHF.

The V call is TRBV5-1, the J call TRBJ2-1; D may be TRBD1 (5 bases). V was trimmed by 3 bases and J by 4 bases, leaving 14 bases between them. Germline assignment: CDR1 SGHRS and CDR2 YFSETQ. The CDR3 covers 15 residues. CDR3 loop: CASSSQGAPYNEQFF. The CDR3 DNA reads TGCGCCAGCAGCTCACAAGGGGCCCCTTACAATGAGCAGTTCTTC. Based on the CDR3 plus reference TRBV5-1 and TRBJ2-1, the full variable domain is KAGVTQTPRYLIKTRGQQVTLSCSPISGHRSVSWYQQTPGQGLQFLFEYFSETQRNKGNFPGRFSGRQFSNSRSEMNVSTLELGDSALYLCASSSQGAPYNEQFFGPGTRLTVL.

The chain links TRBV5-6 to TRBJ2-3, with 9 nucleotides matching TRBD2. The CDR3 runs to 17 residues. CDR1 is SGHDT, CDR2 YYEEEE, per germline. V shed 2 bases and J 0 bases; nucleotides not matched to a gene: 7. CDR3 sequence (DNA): TGTGCCAGCAGCTTCCTCCTAGCGGGGCGTAGCACAGATACGCAGTATTTT. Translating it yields CASSFLLAGRSTDTQYF.

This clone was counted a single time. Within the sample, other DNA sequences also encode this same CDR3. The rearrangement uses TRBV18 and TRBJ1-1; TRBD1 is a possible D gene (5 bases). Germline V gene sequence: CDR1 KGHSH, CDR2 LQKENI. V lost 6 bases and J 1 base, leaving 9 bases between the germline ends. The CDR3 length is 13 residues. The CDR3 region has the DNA TGTGCCAGCTCCCCGGGGGGGAACACTGAAGCTTTCTTT. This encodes CASSPGGNTEAFF.